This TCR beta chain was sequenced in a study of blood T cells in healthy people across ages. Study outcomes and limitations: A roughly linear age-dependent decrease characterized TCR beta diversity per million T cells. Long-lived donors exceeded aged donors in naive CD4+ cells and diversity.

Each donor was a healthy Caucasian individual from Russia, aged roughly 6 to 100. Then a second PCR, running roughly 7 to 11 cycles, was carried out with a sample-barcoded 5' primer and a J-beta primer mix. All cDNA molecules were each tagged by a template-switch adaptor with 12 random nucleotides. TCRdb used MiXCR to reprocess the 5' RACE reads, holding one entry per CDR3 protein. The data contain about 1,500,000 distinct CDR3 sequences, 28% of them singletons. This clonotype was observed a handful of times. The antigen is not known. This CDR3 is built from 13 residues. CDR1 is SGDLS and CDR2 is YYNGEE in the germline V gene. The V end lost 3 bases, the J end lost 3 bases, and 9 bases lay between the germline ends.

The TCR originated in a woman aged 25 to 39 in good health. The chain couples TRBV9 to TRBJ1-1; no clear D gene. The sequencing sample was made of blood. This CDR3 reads CASSASWHTEAFF. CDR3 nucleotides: TGTGCCAGCAGCGCCTCCTGGCACACTGAAGCTTTCTTT. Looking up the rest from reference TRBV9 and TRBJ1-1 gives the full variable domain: DSGVTQTPKHLITATGQRVTLRCSPRSGDLSVYWYQQSLDQGLQFLIQYYNGEERAKGNILERFSAQQFPDLHSELNLSSLELGDSALYFCASSASWHTEAFFGQGTRLTVV.